This TCR beta chain stems from a study of post-analysis software for immune sequencing data. Study-level information: The disease courses covered relapsing-remitting, secondary progressive and progressive-relapsing multiple sclerosis.

J was trimmed by 7 bases and V by 4 bases; bases with no gene match: 7. CDR1 is MNHEY and CDR2 is SVGAGI in the germline V gene. The CDR3 sequence is 14 residues long. The sample holds a few counts of this clonotype. Antigen: not known. Unique molecular identifiers featured in each of the TCR beta cDNA libraries. Each batch of about 0.9 to 10 million T cells produced approximately 470,000 cDNA molecules. MiXCR was run by TCRdb on the PCR reads, yielding one entry per CDR3 protein. The sample has over 300,000 distinct CDR3 sequences, less than 40% seen once. Regarding the study as a whole: Multiple sclerosis was associated with a significant reduction in normalized Chao1 diversity relative to controls. Clustering by F measure revealed strong co-clustering among samples prepared together in one batch. Patients carried 5 or 6 TRBV segments more frequently than controls did, and TRBV5-6, TRBV5-1 and TRBV20-1 were among them.

V is TRBV6-5 and J is TRBJ1-1; 9 bases agree with TRBD1. The specimen was blood. This receptor was taken from a girl between 10 and 17 years old with multiple sclerosis. Here the CDR3 reads CASSLQGAGGEAFF. CDR3 nucleotides: TGTGCCAGCAGTTTACAGGGGGCGGGTGGTGAAGCTTTCTTT.